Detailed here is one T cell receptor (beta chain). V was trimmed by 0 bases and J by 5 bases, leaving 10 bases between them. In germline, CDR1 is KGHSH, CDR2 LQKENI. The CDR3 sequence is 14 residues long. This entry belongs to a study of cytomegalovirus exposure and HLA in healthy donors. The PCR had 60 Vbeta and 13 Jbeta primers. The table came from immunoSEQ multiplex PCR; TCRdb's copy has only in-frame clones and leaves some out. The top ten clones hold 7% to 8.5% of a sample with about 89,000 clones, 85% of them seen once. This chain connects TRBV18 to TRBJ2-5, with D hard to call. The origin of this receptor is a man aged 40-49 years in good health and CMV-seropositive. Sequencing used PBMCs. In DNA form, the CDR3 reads TGTGCCAGCTCACCACCGGTCGGTCGTGAGACCCAGTACTTC. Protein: CASSPPVGRETQYF.